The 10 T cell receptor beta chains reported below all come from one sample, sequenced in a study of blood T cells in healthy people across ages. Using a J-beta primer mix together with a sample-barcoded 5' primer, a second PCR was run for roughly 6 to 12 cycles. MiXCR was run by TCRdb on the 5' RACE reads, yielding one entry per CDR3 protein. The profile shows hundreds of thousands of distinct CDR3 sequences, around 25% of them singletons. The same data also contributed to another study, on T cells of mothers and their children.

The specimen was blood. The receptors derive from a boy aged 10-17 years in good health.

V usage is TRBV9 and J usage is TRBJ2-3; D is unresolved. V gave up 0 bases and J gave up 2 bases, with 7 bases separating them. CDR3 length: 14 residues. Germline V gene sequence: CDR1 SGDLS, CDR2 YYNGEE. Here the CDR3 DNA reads TGTGCCAGCAGCGTAGAGGCAGCCACAGATACGCAGTATTTT. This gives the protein CASSVEAATDTQYF. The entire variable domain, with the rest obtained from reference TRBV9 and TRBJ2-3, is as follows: DSGVTQTPKHLITATGQRVTLRCSPRSGDLSVYWYQQSLDQGLQFLIQYYNGEERAKGNILERFSAQQFPDLHSELNLSSLELGDSALYFCASSVEAATDTQYFGPGTRLTVL.

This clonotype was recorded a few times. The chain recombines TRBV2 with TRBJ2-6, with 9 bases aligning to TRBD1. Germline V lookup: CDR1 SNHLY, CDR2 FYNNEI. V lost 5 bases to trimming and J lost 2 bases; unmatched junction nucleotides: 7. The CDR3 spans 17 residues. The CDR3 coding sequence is TGTGCCAGCAGTCCGGGACAGGGTGTGCCTGGGGCCAACGTCCTGACTTTC. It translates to CASSPGQGVPGANVLTF.

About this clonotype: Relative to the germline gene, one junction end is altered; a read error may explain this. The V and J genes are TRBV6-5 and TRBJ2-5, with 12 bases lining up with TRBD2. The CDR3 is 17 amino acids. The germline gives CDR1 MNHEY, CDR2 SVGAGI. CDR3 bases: TGTGCCGGCAGTTCGACTAGCGGGGGACCTCCAGGAGAGACCCAGTACTTC. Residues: CAGSSTSGGPPGETQYF.

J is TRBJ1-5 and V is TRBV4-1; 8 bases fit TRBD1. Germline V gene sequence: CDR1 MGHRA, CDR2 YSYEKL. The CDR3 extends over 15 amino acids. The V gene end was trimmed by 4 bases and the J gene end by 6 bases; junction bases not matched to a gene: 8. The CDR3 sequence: CASSPLTGAGQPQHF. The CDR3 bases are TGCGCCAGCAGCCCTCTGACAGGGGCGGGTCAGCCCCAGCATTTT.

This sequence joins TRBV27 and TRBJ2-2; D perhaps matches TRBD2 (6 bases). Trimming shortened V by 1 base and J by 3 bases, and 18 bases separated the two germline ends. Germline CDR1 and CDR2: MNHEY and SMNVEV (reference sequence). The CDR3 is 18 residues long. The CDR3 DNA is TGTGCCAGCAGTTTATATGGTCCAGGGACTTTAGACACCGGGGAGCTGTTTTTT. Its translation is CASSLYGPGTLDTGELFF.

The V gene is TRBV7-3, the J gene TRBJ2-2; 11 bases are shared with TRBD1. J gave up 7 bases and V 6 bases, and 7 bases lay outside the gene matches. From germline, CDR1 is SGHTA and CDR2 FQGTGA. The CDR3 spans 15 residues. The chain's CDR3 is CASSSGQGAFGELFF. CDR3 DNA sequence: TGTGCCAGCAGTTCTGGACAGGGGGCTTTCGGGGAGCTGTTTTTT.

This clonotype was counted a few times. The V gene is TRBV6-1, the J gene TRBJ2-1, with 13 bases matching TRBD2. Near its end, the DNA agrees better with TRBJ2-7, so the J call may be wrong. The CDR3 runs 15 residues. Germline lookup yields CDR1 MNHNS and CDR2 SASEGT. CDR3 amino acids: CASSEVGGLAGEQYF. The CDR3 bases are TGTGCCAGCAGTGAAGTGGGGGGACTAGCGGGGGAGCAGTACTTC.

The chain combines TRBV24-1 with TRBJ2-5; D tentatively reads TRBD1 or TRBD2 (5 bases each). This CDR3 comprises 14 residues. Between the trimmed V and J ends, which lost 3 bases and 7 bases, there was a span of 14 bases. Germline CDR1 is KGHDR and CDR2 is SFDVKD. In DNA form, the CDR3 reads TGTGCCACCAGTGATCCCAGGGACGTTGGGACCCAGTACTTC. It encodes CATSDPRDVGTQYF.

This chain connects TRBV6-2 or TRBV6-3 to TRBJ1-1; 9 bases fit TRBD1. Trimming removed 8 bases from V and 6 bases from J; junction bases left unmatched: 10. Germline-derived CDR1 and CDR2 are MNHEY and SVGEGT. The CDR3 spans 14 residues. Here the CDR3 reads CASFRDREKSEAFF. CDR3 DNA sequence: TGTGCCAGCTTCCGGGACAGGGAGAAATCTGAAGCTTTCTTT.

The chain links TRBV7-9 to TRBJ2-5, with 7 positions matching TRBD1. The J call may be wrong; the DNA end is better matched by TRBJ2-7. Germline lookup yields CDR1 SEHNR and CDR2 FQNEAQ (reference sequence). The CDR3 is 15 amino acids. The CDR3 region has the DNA TGTGCCAGCAGCCGAGTCCAGGGGGACTCCTACGAGCAGTACTTC. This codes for CASSRVQGDSYEQYF.